What follows is one T cell receptor (beta chain) and its context. Its matching antigen is unknown. Regarding treatment: around 19 received Ad26.COV2.S at low or high dose, single or two shots; 5 received placebo; per-sample allocation not given. Sampling happened 63 days after the first vaccine or placebo injection. The data are from a study of Ad26.COV2.S vaccination and SARS-CoV-2 variants. Study conclusions and caveats: Breadth measured for non-spike TCRs was similar across vaccine and placebo recipients. Breadth and depth estimates from TCRs may understate total T cell responses.

The data were produced by immunoSEQ multiplex PCR, yet TCRdb's version contains in-frame clones alone and is incomplete. Of 350,000 to 400,000 clones listed, 75% to 90% are singletons. Germline loops: CDR1 SGHVS, CDR2 FQNEAQ. The ends lost 0 bases at V and 4 bases at J; junction bases unmatched: 7. The CDR3 length is 17 residues. The source of this sequence is a person aged 18-60 years who received the Ad26.COV2.S COVID-19 vaccine or a placebo. The sequencing here drew on peripheral blood, taken in a trial of Ad26.COV2.S vaccine versus placebo. This rearrangement joins TRBV7-8 to TRBJ2-2, with 8 bases identical to TRBD1. CDR3 sequence: CASSLAPRGPVTGELFF. In DNA form, the CDR3 reads TGTGCCAGCAGCTTAGCCCCCAGGGGGCCGGTCACCGGGGAGCTGTTTTTT.